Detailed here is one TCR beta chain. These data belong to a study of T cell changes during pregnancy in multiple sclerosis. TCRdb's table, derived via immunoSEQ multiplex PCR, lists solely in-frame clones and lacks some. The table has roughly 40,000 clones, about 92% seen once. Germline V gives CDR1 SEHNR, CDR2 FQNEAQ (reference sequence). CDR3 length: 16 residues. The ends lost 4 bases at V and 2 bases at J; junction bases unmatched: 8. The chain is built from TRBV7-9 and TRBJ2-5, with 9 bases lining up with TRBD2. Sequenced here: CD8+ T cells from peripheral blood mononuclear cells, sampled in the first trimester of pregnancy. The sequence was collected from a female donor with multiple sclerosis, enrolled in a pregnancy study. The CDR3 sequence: CASSSSGTSLQETQYF. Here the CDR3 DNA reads TGTGCCAGCAGCTCTTCCGGGACTAGCCTACAAGAGACCCAGTACTTC.